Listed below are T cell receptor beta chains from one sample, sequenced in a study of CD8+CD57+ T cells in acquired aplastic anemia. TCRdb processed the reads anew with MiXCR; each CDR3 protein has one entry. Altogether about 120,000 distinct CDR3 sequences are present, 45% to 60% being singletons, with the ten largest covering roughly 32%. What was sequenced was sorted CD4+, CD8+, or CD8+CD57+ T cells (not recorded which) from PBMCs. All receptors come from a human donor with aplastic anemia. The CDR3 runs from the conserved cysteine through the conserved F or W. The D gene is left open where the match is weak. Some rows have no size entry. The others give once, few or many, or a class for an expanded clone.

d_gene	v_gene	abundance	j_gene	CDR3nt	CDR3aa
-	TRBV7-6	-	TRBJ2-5	TGTGCCAGCAGCTTGGCTACCCAAGAGACCCAGTACTTC	CASSLATQETQYF
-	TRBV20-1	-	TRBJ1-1	TGCAGTGCTAGAGCGGGGTCTACCCACACCGAAGCTTTCTTT	CSARAGSTHTEAFF
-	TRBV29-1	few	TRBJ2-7	TGCAGCGTCCTTACAGGCTTCTACGAGCAGTACTTC	CSVLTGFYEQYF
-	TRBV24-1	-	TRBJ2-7	TGTGCCACCAGTGGCCGGTTCACGCACGAGCAGTACTTC	CATSGRFTHEQYF
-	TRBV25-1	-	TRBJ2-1	TGTGCCAGCAGTGCCTCGGGGACCTACAATGAGCAGTTCTTC	CASSASGTYNEQFF
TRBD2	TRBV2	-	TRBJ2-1	TGTGCCAGCAGACGGACTAGCGGCAATGAGCAGTTCTTC	CASRRTSGNEQFF
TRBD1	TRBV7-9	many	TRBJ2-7	TGTGCCAGCAGCTTAACGACAGGGGCCTTTGTTTACGAGCAGTACTTC	CASSLTTGAFVYEQYF
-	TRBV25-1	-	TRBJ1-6	TGTGCCAGCAGTGCCCCGAGGGGGGACGGGAATTCACCCCTCCACTTT	CASSAPRGDGNSPLHF
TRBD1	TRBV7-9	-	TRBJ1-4	TGTGCCAGCAGGGACAGGGGGCAGATTAATGAAAAACTGTTTTTT	CASRDRGQINEKLFF
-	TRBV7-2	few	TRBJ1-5	TGTGCCAGCAGCTACAGCAATCAGCCCCAGCATTTT	CASSYSNQPQHF
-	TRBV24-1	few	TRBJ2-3	TGTGCCACCAGCGAATGGGGCACCACAGATACGCAGTATTTT	CATSEWGTTDTQYF
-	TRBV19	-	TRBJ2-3	TGTGCCAGTAGCATAGGGGCCAGGGGGGGGACAGATACGCAGTATTTT	CASSIGARGGTDTQYF
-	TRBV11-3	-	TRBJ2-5	TGTGCCAGCAGCCCCGGGGTAGCAGGTCAAGAGACCCAGTACTTC	CASSPGVAGQETQYF
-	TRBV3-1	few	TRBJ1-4	TGTGCCAGCAGCCAAGAGGGGGTGGCTAATGAAAAACTGTTTTTT	CASSQEGVANEKLFF
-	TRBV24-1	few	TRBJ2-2	TGTGCCACCAGTGTTAGGGGAGGGGGTCTGACCGGGGAGCTGTTTTTT	CATSVRGGGLTGELFF
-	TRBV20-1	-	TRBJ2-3	TGCAGTGCTAGACAGCCTAGCACAGATACGCAGTATTTT	CSARQPSTDTQYF